This record looks at one T cell receptor beta chain sequence and its context. The treatment denotes: 19 received Ad26.COV2.S at low or high dose, single or two shots; several received placebo; per-sample allocation not given. Sample collection was performed on day 63 after the first vaccine or placebo injection. V shed 3 bases and J 5 bases; nucleotides not matched to a gene: 7. Germline values: CDR1 SNHLY, CDR2 FYNNEI. This CDR3 comprises 15 residues. This sample was taken from a study of Ad26.COV2.S vaccination and SARS-CoV-2 variants. The method was immunoSEQ multiplex PCR; TCRdb's version includes in-frame clones alone and lacks a portion of them. Seen here are about 370,000 clones, more than 85% observed once, and the top ten hold approximately 3.7%.

The chain has TRBV2 and TRBJ1-5; 7 nucleotides line up with TRBD1. The origin of this receptor is a person aged 18-65 years who received the Ad26.COV2.S COVID-19 vaccine or a placebo. Material: peripheral blood, obtained in a trial of Ad26.COV2.S vaccine versus placebo. This CDR3 reads CASSDRRGSYQPQHF. In DNA form, the CDR3 reads TGTGCCAGCAGTGACCGCAGGGGGTCTTATCAGCCCCAGCATTTT.